There are a few counts of the clone carrying this TCR beta chain. It was with 60 Vbeta and 13 Jbeta primers that the PCR ran. Some clones are missing from TCRdb's copy, which holds only in-frame ones; the method was immunoSEQ multiplex PCR. This sample carries fewer than 250,000 clones, approximately 80% of them seen once, and the ten largest clones take roughly 14%. The ends were cut back, 1 base at V and 5 bases at J, with 14 bases in the middle. The CDR3 runs to 15 residues. In germline, CDR1 is SGHDN, CDR2 FVKESK. This sample was taken from a study of cytomegalovirus exposure and HLA in healthy donors.

Material for sequencing was PBMCs. The chain recombines TRBV14 with TRBJ1-2; D is possibly TRBD1 (5 bases). The receptor comes from a woman in her thirties in good health and CMV-seropositive. The CDR3 DNA reads TGTGCCAGCAGCCAAGGCGGGGCCTTCTTTTATGGCTACACCTTC. This translates into CASSQGGAFFYGYTF.